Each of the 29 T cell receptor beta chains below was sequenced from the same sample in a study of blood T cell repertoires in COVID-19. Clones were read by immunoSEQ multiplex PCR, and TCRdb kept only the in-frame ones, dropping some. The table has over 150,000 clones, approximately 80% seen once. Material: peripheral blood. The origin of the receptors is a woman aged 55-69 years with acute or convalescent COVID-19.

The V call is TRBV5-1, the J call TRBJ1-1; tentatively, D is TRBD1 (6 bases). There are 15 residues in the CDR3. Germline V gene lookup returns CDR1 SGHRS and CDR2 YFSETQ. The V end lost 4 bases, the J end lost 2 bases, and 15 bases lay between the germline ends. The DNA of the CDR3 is TGCGCCAGCAGCCCCCAGGCGGGGGCTAACACTGAAGCTTTCTTT. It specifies CASSPQAGANTEAFF.

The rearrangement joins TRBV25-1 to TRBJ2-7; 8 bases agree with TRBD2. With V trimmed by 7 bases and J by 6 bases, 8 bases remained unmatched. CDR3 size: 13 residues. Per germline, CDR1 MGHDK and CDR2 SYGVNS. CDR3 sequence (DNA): TGTGCCAGCACCCCGGGGGGGACCCTCGAGCAGTACTTC. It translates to CASTPGGTLEQYF.

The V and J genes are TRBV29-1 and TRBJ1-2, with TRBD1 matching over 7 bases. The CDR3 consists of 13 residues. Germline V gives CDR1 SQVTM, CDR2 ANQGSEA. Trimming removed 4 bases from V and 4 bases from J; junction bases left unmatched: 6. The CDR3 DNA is TGCAGCGTTGTCCGGGACAGTCTCTATGGCTACACCTTC. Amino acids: CSVVRDSLYGYTF.

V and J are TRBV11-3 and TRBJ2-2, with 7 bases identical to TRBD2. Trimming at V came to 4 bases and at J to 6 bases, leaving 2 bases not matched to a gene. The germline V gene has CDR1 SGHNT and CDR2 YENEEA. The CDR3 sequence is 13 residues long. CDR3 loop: CASSSGLAGELFF. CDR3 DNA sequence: TGTGCCAGCAGCTCCGGACTAGCCGGGGAGCTGTTTTTT.

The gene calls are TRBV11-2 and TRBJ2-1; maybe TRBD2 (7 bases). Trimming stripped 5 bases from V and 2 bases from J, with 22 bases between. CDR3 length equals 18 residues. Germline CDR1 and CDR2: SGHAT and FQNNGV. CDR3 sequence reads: CASSMMGGRAAAYNEQFF. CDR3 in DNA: TGTGCCAGCAGCATGATGGGGGGGCGGGCAGCCGCCTACAATGAGCAGTTCTTC.

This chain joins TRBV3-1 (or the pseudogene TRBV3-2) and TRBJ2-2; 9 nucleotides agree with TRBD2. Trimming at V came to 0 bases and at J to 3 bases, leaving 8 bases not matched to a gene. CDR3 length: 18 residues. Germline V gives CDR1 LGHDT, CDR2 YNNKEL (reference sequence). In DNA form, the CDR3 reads TGTGCCAGCAGCCAAGATCGTGCGGGGGGGCTGGACACCGGGGAGCTGTTTTTT. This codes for CASSQDRAGGLDTGELFF.

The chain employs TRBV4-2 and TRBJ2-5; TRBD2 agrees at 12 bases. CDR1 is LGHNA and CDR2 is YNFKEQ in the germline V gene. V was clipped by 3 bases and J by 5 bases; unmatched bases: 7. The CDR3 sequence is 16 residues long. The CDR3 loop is CASSQWTSGDGETQYF. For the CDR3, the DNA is TGTGCCAGCAGCCAGTGGACTAGCGGGGATGGCGAGACCCAGTACTTC.

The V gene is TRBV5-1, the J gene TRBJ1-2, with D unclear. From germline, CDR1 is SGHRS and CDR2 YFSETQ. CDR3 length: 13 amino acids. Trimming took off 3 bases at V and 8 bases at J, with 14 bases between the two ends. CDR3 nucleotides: TGCGCCAGCAGCTCACCGGGAGCAAGGGGCTACACCTTC. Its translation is CASSSPGARGYTF.

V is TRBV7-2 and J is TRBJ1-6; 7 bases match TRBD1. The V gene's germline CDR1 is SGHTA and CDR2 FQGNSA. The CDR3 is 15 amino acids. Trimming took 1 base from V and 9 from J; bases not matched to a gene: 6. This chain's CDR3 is CASSLVATGSSPLHF. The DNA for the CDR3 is TGTGCCAGCAGCTTAGTGGCGACAGGGAGTTCACCCCTCCACTTT.

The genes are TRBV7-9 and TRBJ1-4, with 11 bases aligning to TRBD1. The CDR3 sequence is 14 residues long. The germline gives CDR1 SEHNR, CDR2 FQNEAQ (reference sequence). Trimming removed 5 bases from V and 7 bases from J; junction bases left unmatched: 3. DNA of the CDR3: TGTGCCAGCAGCCCTGGGACAGGGGGTGAAAAACTGTTTTTT. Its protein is CASSPGTGGEKLFF. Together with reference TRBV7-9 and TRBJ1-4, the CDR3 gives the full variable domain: DTGVSQNPRHKITKRGQNVTFRCDPISEHNRLYWYRQTLGQGPEFLTYFQNEAQLEKSRLLSDRFSAERPKGSFSTLEIQRTEQGDSAMYLCASSPGTGGEKLFFGSGTQLSVL.

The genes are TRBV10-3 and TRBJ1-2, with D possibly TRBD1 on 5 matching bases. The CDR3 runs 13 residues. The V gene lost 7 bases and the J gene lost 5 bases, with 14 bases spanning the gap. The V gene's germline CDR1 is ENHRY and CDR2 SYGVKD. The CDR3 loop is CAITPGEGYGYTF. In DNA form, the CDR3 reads TGTGCCATCACTCCGGGGGAGGGGTATGGCTACACCTTC.

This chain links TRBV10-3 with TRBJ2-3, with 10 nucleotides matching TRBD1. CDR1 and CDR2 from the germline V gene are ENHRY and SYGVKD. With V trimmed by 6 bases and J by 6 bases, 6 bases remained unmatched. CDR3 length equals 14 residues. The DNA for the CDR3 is TGTGCCATCAGGCTGGACAGGGGGAGCGATACGCAGTATTTT. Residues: CAIRLDRGSDTQYF.

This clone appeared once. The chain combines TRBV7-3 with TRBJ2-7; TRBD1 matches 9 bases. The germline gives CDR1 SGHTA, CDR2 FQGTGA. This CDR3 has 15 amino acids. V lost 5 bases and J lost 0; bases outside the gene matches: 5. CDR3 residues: CASSPQGASSYEQYF. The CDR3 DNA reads TGTGCCAGCAGCCCACAGGGGGCGAGCTCCTACGAGCAGTACTTC.

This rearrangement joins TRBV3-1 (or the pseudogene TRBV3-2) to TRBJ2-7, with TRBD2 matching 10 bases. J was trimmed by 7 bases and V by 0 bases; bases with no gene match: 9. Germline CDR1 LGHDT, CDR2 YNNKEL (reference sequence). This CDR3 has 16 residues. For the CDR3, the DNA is TGTGCCAGCAGCCAAGAGTACAGCGGGGGGGCTAAGGAGCAGTACTTC. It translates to CASSQEYSGGAKEQYF.

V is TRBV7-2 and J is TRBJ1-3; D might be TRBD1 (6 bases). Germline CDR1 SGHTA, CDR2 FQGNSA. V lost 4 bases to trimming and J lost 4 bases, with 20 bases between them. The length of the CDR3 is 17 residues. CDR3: CASSSTNAARGGNTIYF. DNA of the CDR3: TGTGCCAGCAGCTCCACTAACGCGGCTAGGGGGGGAAACACCATATATTTT.

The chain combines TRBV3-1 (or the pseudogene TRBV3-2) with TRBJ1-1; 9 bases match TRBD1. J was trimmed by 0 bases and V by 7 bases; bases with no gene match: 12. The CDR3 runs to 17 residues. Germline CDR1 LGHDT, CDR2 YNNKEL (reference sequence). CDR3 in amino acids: CASILSPGQGMNTEAFF. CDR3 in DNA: TGTGCCAGCATCCTATCCCCGGGACAGGGAATGAACACTGAAGCTTTCTTT.

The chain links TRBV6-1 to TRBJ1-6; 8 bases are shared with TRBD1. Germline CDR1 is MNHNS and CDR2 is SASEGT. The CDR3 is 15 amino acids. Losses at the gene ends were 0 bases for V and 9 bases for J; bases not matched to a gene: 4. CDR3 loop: CASSEAWTGSSPLHF. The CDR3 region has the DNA TGTGCCAGCAGTGAAGCCTGGACAGGGAGTTCACCCCTCCACTTT.

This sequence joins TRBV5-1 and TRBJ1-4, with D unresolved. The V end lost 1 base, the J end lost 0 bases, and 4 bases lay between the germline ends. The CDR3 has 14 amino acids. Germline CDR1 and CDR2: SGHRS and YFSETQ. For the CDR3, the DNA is TGCGCCAGCAGCTTGTTCGCAACTAATGAAAAACTGTTTTTT. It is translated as CASSLFATNEKLFF.

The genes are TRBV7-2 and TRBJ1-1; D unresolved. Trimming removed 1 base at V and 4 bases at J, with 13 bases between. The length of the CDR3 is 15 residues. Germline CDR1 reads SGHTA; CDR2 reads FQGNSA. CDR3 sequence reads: CASSLVARKSTEAFF. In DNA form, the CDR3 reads TGTGCCAGCAGCTTAGTTGCCAGGAAGAGCACTGAAGCTTTCTTT.

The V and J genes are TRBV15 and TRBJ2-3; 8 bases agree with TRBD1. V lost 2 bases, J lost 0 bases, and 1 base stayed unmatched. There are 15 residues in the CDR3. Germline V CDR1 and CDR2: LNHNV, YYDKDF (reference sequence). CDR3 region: CATSRTGGSTDTQYF. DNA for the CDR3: TGTGCCACCAGCAGAACAGGGGGTAGCACAGATACGCAGTATTTT.

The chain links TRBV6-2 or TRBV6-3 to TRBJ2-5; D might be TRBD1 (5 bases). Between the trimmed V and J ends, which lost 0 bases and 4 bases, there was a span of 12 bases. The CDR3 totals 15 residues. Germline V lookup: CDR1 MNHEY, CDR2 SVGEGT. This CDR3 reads CASSYSTGQRETQYF. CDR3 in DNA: TGTGCCAGCAGTTACTCAACAGGTCAGAGAGAGACCCAGTACTTC.

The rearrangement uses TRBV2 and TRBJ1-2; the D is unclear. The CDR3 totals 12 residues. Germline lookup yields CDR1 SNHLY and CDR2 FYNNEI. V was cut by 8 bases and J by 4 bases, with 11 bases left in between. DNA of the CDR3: TGTGCCAGCTACTTGGGCCTCTATGGCTACACCTTC. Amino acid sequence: CASYLGLYGYTF. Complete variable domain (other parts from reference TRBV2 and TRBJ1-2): EPEVTQTPSHQVTQMGQEVILRCVPISNHLYFYWYRQILGQKVEFLVSFYNNEISEKSEIFDDQFSVERPDGSNFTLKIRSTKLEDSAMYFCASYLGLYGYTFGSGTRLTVV.

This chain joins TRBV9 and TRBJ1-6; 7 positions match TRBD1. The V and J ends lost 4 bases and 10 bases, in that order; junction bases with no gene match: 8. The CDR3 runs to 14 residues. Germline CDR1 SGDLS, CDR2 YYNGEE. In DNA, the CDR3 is TGTGCCAGCAGCCTTGGGACAGTAGGCTCACCCCTCCACTTT. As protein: CASSLGTVGSPLHF.

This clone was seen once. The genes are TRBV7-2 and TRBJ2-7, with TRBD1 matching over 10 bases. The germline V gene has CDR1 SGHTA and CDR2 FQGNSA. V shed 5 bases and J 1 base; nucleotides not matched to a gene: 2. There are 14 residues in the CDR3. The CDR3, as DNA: TGTGCCAGCAGCCCGGACAGGGGGTCCTACGAGCAGTACTTC. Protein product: CASSPDRGSYEQYF. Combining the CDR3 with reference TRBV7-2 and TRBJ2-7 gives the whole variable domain GAGVSQSPSNKVTEKGKDVELRCDPISGHTALYWYRQSLGQGLEFLIYFQGNSAPDKSGLPSDRFSAERTGGSVSTLTIQRTQQEDSAVYLCASSPDRGSYEQYFGPGTRLTVT.

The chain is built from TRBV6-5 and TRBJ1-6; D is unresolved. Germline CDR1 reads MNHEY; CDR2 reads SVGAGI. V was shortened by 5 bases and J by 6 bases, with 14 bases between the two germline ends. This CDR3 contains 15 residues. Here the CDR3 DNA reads TGTGCCAGCAGTACATCCCGGGTCTCTAATTCACCCCTCCACTTT. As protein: CASSTSRVSNSPLHF.

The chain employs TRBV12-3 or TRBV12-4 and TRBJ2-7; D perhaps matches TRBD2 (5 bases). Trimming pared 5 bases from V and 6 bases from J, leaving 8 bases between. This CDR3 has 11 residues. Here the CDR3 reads CASSGGGEQYF. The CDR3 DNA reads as TGTGCCAGCAGTGGAGGAGGCGAGCAGTACTTC.

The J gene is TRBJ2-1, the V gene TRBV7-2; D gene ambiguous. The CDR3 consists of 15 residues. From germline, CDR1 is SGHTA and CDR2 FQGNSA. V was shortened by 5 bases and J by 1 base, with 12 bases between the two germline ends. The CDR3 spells CASSPREESYNEQFF. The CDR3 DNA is TGTGCCAGCAGCCCCCGAGAGGAATCCTACAATGAGCAGTTCTTC.

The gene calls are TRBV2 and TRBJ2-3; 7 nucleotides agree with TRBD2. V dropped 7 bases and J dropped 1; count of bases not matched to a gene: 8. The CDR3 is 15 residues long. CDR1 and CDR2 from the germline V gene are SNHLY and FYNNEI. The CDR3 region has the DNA TGTGCCAGCAACCTCAAGCGGGGCGGCACAGATACGCAGTATTTT. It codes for CASNLKRGGTDTQYF.

The CDR3 DNA sequence: TGTGCCAGTACCCCAGGCCGTTGGGACTATGGCTACACCTTC. It codes for CASTPGRWDYGYTF. This chain joins TRBV19 and TRBJ1-2, with D unclear. Germline V CDR1 and CDR2: LNHDA, SQIVND (reference sequence). The CDR3 runs 14 residues. Trimming stripped 7 bases from V and 3 bases from J, with 15 bases between.